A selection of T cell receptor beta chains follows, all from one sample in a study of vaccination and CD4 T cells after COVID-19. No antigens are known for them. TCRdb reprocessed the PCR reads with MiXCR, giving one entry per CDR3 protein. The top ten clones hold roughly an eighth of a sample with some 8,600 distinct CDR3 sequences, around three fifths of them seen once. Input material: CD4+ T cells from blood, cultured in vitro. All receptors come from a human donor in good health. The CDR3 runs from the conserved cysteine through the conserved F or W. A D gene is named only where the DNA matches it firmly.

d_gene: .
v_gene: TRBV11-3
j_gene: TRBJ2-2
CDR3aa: CASSLQVFSGELFF

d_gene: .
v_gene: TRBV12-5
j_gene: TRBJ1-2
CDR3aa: CASGLVHGGVKGGYTF

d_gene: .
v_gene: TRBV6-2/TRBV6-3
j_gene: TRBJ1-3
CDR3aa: CASTLGPDSGNTIYF

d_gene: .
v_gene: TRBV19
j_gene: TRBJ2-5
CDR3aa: CASSFGGQETQYF

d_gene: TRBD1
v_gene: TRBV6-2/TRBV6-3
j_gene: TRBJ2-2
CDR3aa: CASRPHRQGPSNTGELFF

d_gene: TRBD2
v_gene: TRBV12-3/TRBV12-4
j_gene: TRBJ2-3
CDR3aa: CASSGKLAHTDTQYF

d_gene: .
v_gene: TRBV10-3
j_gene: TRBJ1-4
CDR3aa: CAISEGTTNEKLFF

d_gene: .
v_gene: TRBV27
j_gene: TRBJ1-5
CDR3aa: CAHGSNQPQHF

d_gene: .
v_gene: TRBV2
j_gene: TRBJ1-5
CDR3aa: CASSDGGFQPQHF

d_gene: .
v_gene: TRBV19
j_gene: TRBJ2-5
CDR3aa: CASSIGTNEKAQETQYF

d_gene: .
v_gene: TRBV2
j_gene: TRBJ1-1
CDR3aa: CASSALGVNTEAFF

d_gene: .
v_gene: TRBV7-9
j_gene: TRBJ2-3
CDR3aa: CASSVTDTQYF

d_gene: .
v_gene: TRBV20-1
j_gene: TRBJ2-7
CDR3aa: CSASKGPSYEQYF

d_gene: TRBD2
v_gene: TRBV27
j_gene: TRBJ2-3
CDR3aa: CASSLWRLAGKGADTQYF

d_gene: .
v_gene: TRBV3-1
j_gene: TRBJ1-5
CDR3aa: CASTQSGMNQPQHF

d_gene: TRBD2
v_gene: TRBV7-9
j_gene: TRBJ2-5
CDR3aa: CASSYKRGVQETQYF

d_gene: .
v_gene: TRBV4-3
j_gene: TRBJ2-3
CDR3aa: CASSQGDPRSPQYF

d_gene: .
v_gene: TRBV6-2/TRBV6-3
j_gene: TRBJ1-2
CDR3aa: CASSYSQGLGGYTF

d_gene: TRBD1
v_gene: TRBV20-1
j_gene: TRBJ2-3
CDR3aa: CSAIQGVPDTQYF

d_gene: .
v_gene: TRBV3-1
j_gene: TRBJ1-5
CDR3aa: CASSQVHREGGPQHF

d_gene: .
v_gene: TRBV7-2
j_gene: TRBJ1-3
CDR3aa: CASSFGRRNTIYF

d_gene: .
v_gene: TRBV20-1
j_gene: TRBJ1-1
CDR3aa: CSARDQTGNTEAFF

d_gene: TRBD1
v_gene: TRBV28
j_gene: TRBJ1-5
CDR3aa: CASSPDRGQGQPQHF

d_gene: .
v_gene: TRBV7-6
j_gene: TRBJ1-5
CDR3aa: CASSLVVGGNQPQHF

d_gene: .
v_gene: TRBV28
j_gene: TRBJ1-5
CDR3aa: CASSLSGVGSNQPQHF

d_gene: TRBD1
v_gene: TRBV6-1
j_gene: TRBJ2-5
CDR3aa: CASKTRLTGYMTQYF

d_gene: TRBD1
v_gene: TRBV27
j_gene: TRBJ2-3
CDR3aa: CASTLAGTGGPDTQYF

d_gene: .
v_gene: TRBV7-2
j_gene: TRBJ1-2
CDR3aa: CASSPPGFYGYTF

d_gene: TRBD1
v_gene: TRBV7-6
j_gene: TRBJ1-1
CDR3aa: CASSLEGTGVNTEAFF

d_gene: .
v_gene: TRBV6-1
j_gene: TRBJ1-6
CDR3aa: CASRHHLANSPLHF

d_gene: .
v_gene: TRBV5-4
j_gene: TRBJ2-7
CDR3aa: CASSLEAGSYEQYF

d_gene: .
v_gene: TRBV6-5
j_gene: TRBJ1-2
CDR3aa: CASSYSARIYGSYTF

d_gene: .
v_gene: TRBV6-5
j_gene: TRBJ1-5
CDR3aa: CASSYLQVLTPQHF

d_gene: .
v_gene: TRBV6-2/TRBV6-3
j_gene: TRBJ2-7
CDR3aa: CASSYSNGGPKTYEQYF

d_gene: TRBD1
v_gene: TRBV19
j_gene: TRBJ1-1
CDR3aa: CASSRQGVGYTEAFF

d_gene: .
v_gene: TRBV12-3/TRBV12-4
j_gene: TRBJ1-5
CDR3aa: CASKSGNQPQHF